In this sample, the clone carrying this T cell receptor beta chain turned up a few times. These data originate in a study of shared clonotypes between healthy human individuals. Measured with immunoSEQ multiplex PCR; TCRdb has only the in-frame clones, and not every one. The table lists 110,000 or so clones, approximately 70% of them singletons. The specimen sequenced was memory CD8+ T cells sorted from blood. The subset: CD45RO+ cells pooled with CCR7-negative TemRA cells. This TCR derives from a woman in her 30s in good health.

CDR3 DNA: TGTGCCAGCAGTTTATCAGGGGGCCAGACTGAAGCTTTCTTT. Translation: CASSLSGGQTEAFF. The chain couples TRBV28 to TRBJ1-1, with 8 bases lining up with TRBD1. The V and J ends lost 1 base and 5 bases, in that order; junction bases with no gene match: 3. Germline V lookup: CDR1 MDHEN, CDR2 SYDVKM. The CDR3 loop spans 14 amino acids.